This is a list of T cell receptor beta chains from one sample in a study of cytomegalovirus exposure and HLA in healthy donors. Clones were sequenced by immunoSEQ multiplex PCR, and TCRdb holds only the in-frame ones, with some missing. The sample shows about 200,000 clones, around four fifths of them seen only once. Sample: PBMCs. Receptors originate from a man in his forties in good health and CMV-seropositive. CDR3s include the opening cysteine and the closing phenylalanine or tryptophan. Each record gives: V gene, J gene, D gene, CDR3 length, clone size, CDR3 protein, CDR3 DNA. A D gene is named only where the DNA matches it firmly. Rows give clone size only sometimes, using once, few, many, or a class for an expanded clone.

>TRBV2|TRBJ1-1|TRBD1|16|.
CASIEKDRGVRTEAFF
TGTGCCAGCATCGAAAAGGACAGGGGCGTGCGCACTGAAGCTTTCTTT
>TRBV7-2|TRBJ2-1|.|14|.
CASSVDQNRDEQFF
TGTGCCAGCAGCGTAGACCAAAATCGGGATGAGCAGTTCTTC
>TRBV5-1|TRBJ2-7|.|13|.
CASSHREAYEQYF
TGCGCCAGCAGCCACCGAGAGGCCTACGAGCAGTACTTC
>TRBV5-1|TRBJ1-2|.|13|.
CASSLDRIYGYTF
TGCGCCAGCAGCTTGGACAGGATCTATGGCTACACCTTC
>TRBV7-8|TRBJ1-5|.|14|.
CASSLQGSNQPQHF
TGTGCCAGCAGCCTACAGGGAAGCAATCAGCCCCAGCATTTT
>TRBV7-7|TRBJ2-1|TRBD1|14|.
CASATGTGGNEQFF
TGTGCCTCCGCAACCGGGACAGGGGGCAATGAGCAGTTCTTC
>TRBV6-5|TRBJ1-1|TRBD1|12|.
CASSLTGGEAFF
TGTGCCAGCAGTTTGACAGGGGGGGAAGCTTTCTTT
>TRBV29-1|TRBJ1-4|.|16|.
CSAQTARASVNEKLFF
TGCAGCGCCCAGACAGCCCGGGCATCGGTTAATGAAAAACTGTTTTTT
>TRBV29-1|TRBJ1-2|TRBD1|13|.
CSVLTGPGYGYTF
TGCAGCGTGCTGACAGGGCCCGGCTATGGCTACACCTTC
>TRBV6-6|TRBJ2-7|.|13|.
CASSYSRGSEQYF
TGTGCCAGCAGTTACTCGAGAGGGTCCGAGCAGTACTTC
>TRBV7-7|TRBJ2-5|TRBD1|14|.
CASSPRTGVKTQYF
TGTGCTAGCAGCCCGCGGACAGGGGTAAAGACCCAGTACTTC
>TRBV30|TRBJ2-1|TRBD2|18|.
CAWRLSGRGRGSYNEQFF
TGTGCCTGGAGGTTGAGCGGGAGAGGGCGAGGCTCCTACAATGAGCAGTTCTTC
>TRBV6-4|TRBJ2-2|.|14|.
CASRASMNTGELFF
TGTGCCAGCAGAGCATCAATGAACACCGGGGAGCTGTTTTTT
>TRBV19|TRBJ2-1|.|16|.
CASRLSGTRGGEEQFF
TGTGCCAGTAGACTGAGTGGAACTAGGGGGGGGGAGGAGCAGTTCTTC
>TRBV5-1|TRBJ2-7|TRBD2|15|.
CASSPQTSGGYEQYF
TGCGCCAGCAGCCCCCAGACTAGCGGGGGTTACGAGCAGTACTTC
>TRBV20-1|TRBJ2-5|.|10|once
CSAYPERLDF
TGCAGTGCCTACCCGGAACGACTCGACTTC
>TRBV28|TRBJ2-7|TRBD1|14|.
CASKRGQGSYEQYF
TGTGCCAGCAAAAGGGGACAGGGTTCCTACGAGCAGTACTTC
>TRBV6-1|TRBJ1-3|.|14|.
CASSQSRGGNTIYF
TGTGCCAGCAGCCAGTCTCGGGGTGGAAACACCATATATTTT
>TRBV13|TRBJ2-5|TRBD2|20|.
CASSLGTSGPGGGVQETQYF
TGTGCCAGCAGCTTAGGGACTAGCGGGCCCGGAGGGGGGGTCCAAGAGACCCAGTACTTC
>TRBV18|TRBJ2-7|TRBD1|14|.
CASSPGTDSYEQYF
TGTGCCAGCTCACCAGGGACAGACTCCTACGAGCAGTACTTC
>TRBV7-3|TRBJ1-1|.|12|.
CASSLGGAEAFF
TGTGCCAGCAGCTTAGGAGGCGCTGAAGCTTTCTTT
>TRBV5-6|TRBJ2-1|.|15|.
CASSLEWSSYNEQFF
TGTGCCAGCAGCTTAGAATGGAGCTCCTACAATGAGCAGTTCTTC
>TRBV6-1|TRBJ2-7|TRBD2|14|.
CASSGLEHAYEQYF
TGTGCCAGCAGCGGACTAGAACATGCCTACGAGCAGTACTTC
>TRBV7-9|TRBJ1-5|.|13|.
CASSQGNNQPQHF
TGTGCCAGCAGCCAGGGTAACAATCAGCCCCAGCATTTT
>TRBV7-3|TRBJ2-6|.|16|.
CASSLRQSSGANVLTF
TGTGCCAGCAGCTTAAGACAGTCCTCTGGGGCCAACGTCCTGACTTTC
>TRBV7-8|TRBJ1-1|.|14|.
CASSFDWESTEAFF
TGTGCCAGCAGCTTTGATTGGGAGTCCACTGAAGCTTTCTTT
>TRBV19|TRBJ2-1|TRBD2|15|few
CASSRTSGRYNEQFF
TGTGCCAGTAGTAGGACTAGCGGGAGGTACAATGAGCAGTTCTTC
>TRBV5-1|TRBJ2-3|TRBD2|15|.
CASNPGAGGTDTQYF
TGCGCCAGCAACCCTGGGGCGGGAGGCACAGATACGCAGTATTTT
>TRBV27|TRBJ2-3|.|12|.
CASGPYTDTQYF
TGTGCCAGCGGGCCTTATACAGATACGCAGTATTTT
>TRBV30|TRBJ2-5|.|11|.
CAWSPTGTQYF
TGTGCCTGGAGCCCTACAGGGACCCAGTACTTC
>TRBV7-3|TRBJ1-1|.|15|.
CASSSPSDRNTEAFF
TGTGCCAGCAGCTCTCCCTCAGACAGAAACACTGAAGCTTTCTTT
>TRBV7-9|TRBJ2-7|.|12|.
CASSLGVYEQYF
TGTGCCAGCAGCTTAGGCGTCTACGAGCAGTACTTC
>TRBV9|TRBJ2-2|TRBD2|17|.
CASSVDFGGTNTGELFF
TGTGCCAGCAGCGTAGATTTCGGGGGGACGAACACCGGGGAGCTGTTTTTT
>TRBV5-8|TRBJ2-1|.|14|.
CASSRGRIYNEQFF
TGTGCCAGCAGTAGGGGAAGGATTTACAATGAGCAGTTCTTC
>TRBV7-2|TRBJ2-7|.|13|.
CASSFKADNEQYF
TGTGCCAGCAGCTTCAAGGCGGACAACGAGCAGTACTTC
>TRBV18|TRBJ2-6|.|17|.
CASSPQLGGSGANVLTF
TGTGCCAGCTCACCACAATTGGGGGGCTCTGGGGCCAACGTCCTGACTTTC
>TRBV27|TRBJ2-7|.|13|.
CASSLWATYEQYF
TGTGCCAGCAGTTTGTGGGCTACCTACGAGCAGTACTTC
>TRBV28|TRBJ2-2|.|14|.
CASSLSVNTGELFF
TGTGCCAGCAGTTTGTCGGTGAACACCGGGGAGCTGTTTTTT
>TRBV30|TRBJ2-5|.|10|.
CAWSRETQYF
TGTGCCTGGTCTAGAGAGACCCAGTACTTC
>TRBV7-9|TRBJ1-3|.|13|few
CASSFSALDTIYF
TGTGCCAGCAGCTTTAGTGCTTTAGACACCATATATTTT
>TRBV28|TRBJ2-1|.|17|.
CASSWGAGAGNYNEQFF
TGTGCCAGCAGTTGGGGGGCGGGGGCCGGTAACTACAATGAGCAGTTCTTC
>TRBV18|TRBJ2-2|.|15|.
CASSPIQGSAGELFF
TGTGCCAGCTCACCGATCCAGGGCTCGGCCGGGGAGCTGTTTTTT